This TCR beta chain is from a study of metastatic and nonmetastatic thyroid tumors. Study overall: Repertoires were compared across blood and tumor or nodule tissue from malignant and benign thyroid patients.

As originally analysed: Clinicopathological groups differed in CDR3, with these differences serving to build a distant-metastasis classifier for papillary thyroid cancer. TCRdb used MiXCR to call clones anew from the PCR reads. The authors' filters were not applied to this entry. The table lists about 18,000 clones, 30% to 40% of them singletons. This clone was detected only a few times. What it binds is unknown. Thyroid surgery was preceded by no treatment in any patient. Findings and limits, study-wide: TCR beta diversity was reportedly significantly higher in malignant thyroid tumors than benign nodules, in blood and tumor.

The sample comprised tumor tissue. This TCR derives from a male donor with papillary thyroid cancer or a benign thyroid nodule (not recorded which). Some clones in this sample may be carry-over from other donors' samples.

Written as DNA, the CDR3 is TGTGCCAGCAGTTCCCCCGGGAGCCGGGAGAATGGCTACACCTTC. As protein: CASSSPGSRENGYTF. This chain uses TRBV6-5 with TRBJ1-2; D is ambiguous. The ends were cut back, 4 bases at V and 6 bases at J, with 18 bases in the middle. This CDR3 has 15 residues. Germline V CDR1 and CDR2: MNHEY, SVGAGI.